What follows describes a single T cell receptor beta chain. Its specificity is not known. These data come from a study of blood T cells in healthy people across ages. Study summary: T cells yielded about one barcoded beta molecule per two cells through template switching.

General study results and limits: Both naive CD4+ cell counts and diversity were greater in long-lived donors than in aged donors. No one knew whether donors had CMV, which possibly confounded expanded clonotype changes.

PCR was performed a second time for roughly 6 to 12 cycles using a sample-barcoded 5' primer and a J-beta primer mix. TCRdb itself ran the 5' RACE reads through MiXCR, one entry per CDR3 protein. There are about a million distinct CDR3 sequences in the sample; 30% to 40% occur only once, and around 12% lies in the top ten. PBMCs, at least 7 million per sample, were isolated. The sample consisted of blood. The TCR sequence derives from a young man in good health.

The CDR3 spells CASSQDSFYGYTF. The CDR3 bases are TGTGCCAGCAGTCAGGACAGCTTCTATGGCTACACCTTC. The chain employs TRBV6-2 or TRBV6-3 and TRBJ1-2, with D perhaps matching TRBD1 (6 bases). Germline loops: CDR1 MNHEY, CDR2 SVGEGT. Trimming stripped 5 bases from V and 4 bases from J, with 11 bases between. This CDR3 region has 13 residues.